These T cell receptor beta chains were read from a single sample in a study of early T cells in non-severe SARS-CoV-2 infection. TCRdb itself ran the 5' RACE reads through MiXCR, one entry per CDR3 protein. The sample holds about 59,000 distinct CDR3 sequences, roughly an eighth seen once. The input for sequencing was whole blood, taken at baseline. All receptors derive from an adult who was a healthcare worker with PCR-confirmed SARS-CoV-2 infection or an uninfected control (not recorded which). Both conserved end residues are part of each CDR3. A D gene is named only where the DNA matches it firmly. Some rows mark clone size as missing; the rest say once, few, many or name a class of expanded clone.

TRBD1	few	TRBV3-1	TRBJ2-7	TGTGCCAGCAGCCAAGGCCGTCTACAGGGGGCAAGTTACGAGCAGTACTTC	CASSQGRLQGASYEQYF
NA	NA	TRBV7-6	TRBJ2-2	TGTGCCAGCAGCCCCCAGAGTGGGGGCGGAACCGGGGAGCTGTTTTTT	CASSPQSGGGTGELFF
NA	many	TRBV5-1	TRBJ2-4	TGCGCCAGCAGCTTGGCCGATCAAGGGAGAATCAAAAACATTCAGTACTTC	CASSLADQGRIKNIQYF
NA	NA	TRBV5-1	TRBJ1-2	TGCGCCAGCAGCCTGGCCCCGACTTATGGCTACACCTTC	CASSLAPTYGYTF
NA	once	TRBV9	TRBJ1-2	TGTGCCAGCAGCCCCCGGACGGAGTTCTATGGCTACACCTTC	CASSPRTEFYGYTF
NA	few	TRBV6-2/TRBV6-3	TRBJ2-2	TGTGCCAGCAGTTCCCTGATCACCGGGGAGCTGTTTTTT	CASSSLITGELFF
NA	few	TRBV7-9	TRBJ1-6	TGTGCCAGCAGCCTAACAGGACTGAATTCACCCCTCCACTTT	CASSLTGLNSPLHF
NA	many	TRBV6-5	TRBJ2-5	TGTGCCAGCAGTTACTCGCCGGGTCTAGAGACCCAGTACTTC	CASSYSPGLETQYF
TRBD2	NA	TRBV14	TRBJ2-1	TGTGCCAGCAGCACCGTGACTAGCGGGAGGTTGAATGAGCAGTTCTTC	CASSTVTSGRLNEQFF
NA	NA	TRBV11-2	TRBJ2-1	TGTGCCAGCAGCTTAGCCGCTGAGCAGTTCTTC	CASSLAAEQFF
NA	NA	TRBV29-1	TRBJ1-3	TGCAGCGTTGACAGGGGAAACACCATATATTTT	CSVDRGNTIYF
TRBD2	many	TRBV7-2	TRBJ2-1	TGTGCCAGCAGCCTTAGCGGGGTCACATACAATGAGCAGTTCTTC	CASSLSGVTYNEQFF
NA	NA	TRBV7-9	TRBJ1-2	TGTGCCAGCAGCTTAGTCTCAGGGCCCTATGGCTACACCTTC	CASSLVSGPYGYTF
TRBD1	few	TRBV18	TRBJ2-5	TGTGCCAGCTCACCTGGACAGGGTGGCGGGGAGACCCAGTACTTC	CASSPGQGGGETQYF
TRBD1	NA	TRBV6-2/TRBV6-3	TRBJ2-2	TGTGCCAGTATATCCCGGGACAGTATTTACGGGGAGCTGTTTTTT	CASISRDSIYGELFF
NA	many	TRBV7-6	TRBJ2-7	TGTGCCAGCAGCTTAGGCACTAACGAGCAGTACTTC	CASSLGTNEQYF
TRBD2	NA	TRBV24-1	TRBJ2-1	TGTGCCACCAGTGATTCCAGCGGGAGGGCCCCTGAGCAGTTCTTC	CATSDSSGRAPEQFF
TRBD1	few	TRBV20-1	TRBJ2-5	TGCAGTGCGCCTAGACAGGGTAGAGAGACCCAGTACTTC	CSAPRQGRETQYF
NA	NA	TRBV4-2	TRBJ2-1	TGTGCCAGCAACCGCCGGGGCTATGAGCAGTTCTTC	CASNRRGYEQFF
NA	NA	TRBV7-2	TRBJ2-7	TGTGCCAGCAGCTTAAATTCTGGGTACCTGTTCTACGAGCAGTACTTC	CASSLNSGYLFYEQYF
TRBD1	many	TRBV10-2	TRBJ2-7	TGCGCCAGCAGTGAGTGGACAGGGACCGAGCAGTACTTC	CASSEWTGTEQYF
TRBD1	few	TRBV7-6	TRBJ2-2	TGTGCCAGCAGCATAGGACAGGGGAGCAGGGAGCTGTTTTTT	CASSIGQGSRELFF
NA	few	TRBV11-1	TRBJ2-2	TGTGCCAGCAGCTTAAAACGCTTGGACACCGGGGAGCTGTTTTTT	CASSLKRLDTGELFF
NA	few	TRBV6-4	TRBJ1-3	TGTGCCAGCACTCAGAGAGCATTGAGCCTGGAAAACACCATATATTTT	CASTQRALSLENTIYF
NA	few	TRBV4-1	TRBJ2-1	TGCGCCAGCAGCCAAGATGGACCACTTTGGGCCAAATTCGGGAACAATGAGCAGTTCTTC	CASSQDGPLWAKFGNNEQFF
NA	many	TRBV20-1	TRBJ1-4	TGCAGTGCTAGAGATATGTGGGGATCAACTAATGAAAAACTGTTTTTT	CSARDMWGSTNEKLFF
TRBD2	many	TRBV9	TRBJ2-7	TGTGCCAGCAGCGTAGCTCCAAGCGGGGGGGCCTACGAGCAGTACTTC	CASSVAPSGGAYEQYF
TRBD2	NA	TRBV7-6	TRBJ2-2	TGTGCCAGCAGCCCCGCGGGAGGGGCCGCACCGAACACCGGGGAGCTGTTTTTT	CASSPAGGAAPNTGELFF
NA	NA	TRBV3-1	TRBJ1-5	TGTGCCAGCAGCCAAGGGGCACCGCCAACGGCCCAGCATTTT	CASSQGAPPTAQHF
NA	few	TRBV6-1	TRBJ1-5	TGTGCCAGCAAGTTTTTCGACAGGAGAAGCAATCAGCCCCAGCATTTT	CASKFFDRRSNQPQHF
NA	NA	TRBV3-1	TRBJ2-7	TGTGCCAGCAGCCAAGCGGTAGTTCCCTACGAGCAGTACTTC	CASSQAVVPYEQYF
TRBD1	NA	TRBV20-1	TRBJ2-5	TGCAGTGCCCGTCGACAGGGGTTGGAGACCCAGTACTTC	CSARRQGLETQYF
NA	NA	TRBV12-3/TRBV12-4	TRBJ2-7	TGTGCCAGCAGTTCGGACGGCTACTCCTACGAGCAGTACTTC	CASSSDGYSYEQYF
TRBD2	few	TRBV4-1	TRBJ2-3	TGCGCCAGCAGCCAAGTAGGCGGGGGGGCCCCAGATACGCAGTATTTT	CASSQVGGGAPDTQYF
TRBD2	many	TRBV14	TRBJ2-1	TGTGCCAGCAGCCAAGGCCCCAGCGGGGGGGCCCGCAATGAGCAGTTCTTC	CASSQGPSGGARNEQFF
TRBD1	few	TRBV29-1	TRBJ2-7	TGCAGCGTCGCGCGGGGACAGGGAGCCTCCTACGAGCAGTACTTC	CSVARGQGASYEQYF
TRBD2	few	TRBV9	TRBJ2-3	TGTGCCAGCAGCGGCGGACTAGCTAGCACAGATACGCAGTATTTT	CASSGGLASTDTQYF
TRBD2	medium-sized	TRBV7-8	TRBJ2-1	TGTGCCAGCAGCCGGGGGAGGGCAGGTAACGATGAGCAGTTCTTC	CASSRGRAGNDEQFF
NA	NA	TRBV4-1	TRBJ1-2	TGCGCCAGCAGCCAAGAGGACGGCGGTAGGGGCTACACCTTC	CASSQEDGGRGYTF
NA	few	TRBV5-1	TRBJ2-1	TGCGCCAGCAGCCTGGGGGCGGGGACTCTCTACAATGAGCAGTTCTTC	CASSLGAGTLYNEQFF
NA	few	TRBV27	TRBJ1-2	TGTGCCAGCCGGGACCCGGGGCGAAATGGCTACACCTTC	CASRDPGRNGYTF
NA	NA	TRBV11-2	TRBJ2-1	TGTGCCAGCAGCTTAGTTCGACAGATTTACAATGAGCAGTTCTTC	CASSLVRQIYNEQFF
NA	NA	TRBV7-6	TRBJ2-1	TGTGCCAGCAGCCCACTGGGCGACAGCGAGCAGTTCTTC	CASSPLGDSEQFF
NA	NA	TRBV5-1	TRBJ2-3	TGCGCCAGCAGCTTGGGTCTCCGGGGAAGCACAGATACGCAGTATTTT	CASSLGLRGSTDTQYF
NA	few	TRBV18	TRBJ2-3	TGTGCCAGCTCAGCACAGAACACAGATACGCAGTATTTT	CASSAQNTDTQYF
NA	NA	TRBV7-9	TRBJ2-7	TGTGCCAGCAGCTTAGGGGGTCGCGAGCAGTACTTC	CASSLGGREQYF
TRBD2	NA	TRBV11-2	TRBJ2-5	TGTGCCAGCAGCTTTGCGGGGGGGGCTGATACCCAGTACTTC	CASSFAGGADTQYF
TRBD2	once	TRBV12-3/TRBV12-4	TRBJ2-7	TGTGCCAGCAGCCCGACTAGCGGGAGGGCCGGGTACGAGCAGTACTTC	CASSPTSGRAGYEQYF
NA	NA	TRBV5-1	TRBJ1-3	TGCGCCAGCAGCTTGGAGGTACAGGCCACTGGAAACACCATATATTTT	CASSLEVQATGNTIYF
TRBD2	medium-sized	TRBV4-1	TRBJ2-1	TGCGCCAGCAGCCAAGATCCAGCGGGAGCATACAATGAGCAGTTCTTC	CASSQDPAGAYNEQFF
NA	NA	TRBV4-1	TRBJ2-7	TGCGCCAGCAGCCAAGTCTCCGCTAACGAGCAGTACTTC	CASSQVSANEQYF
NA	many	TRBV30	TRBJ2-4	TGTGCCTGGAGCGTTTTTGGACCGGCCAAAAACATTCAGTACTTC	CAWSVFGPAKNIQYF
NA	few	TRBV12-2	TRBJ2-7	TGTGCAAGTCGCTTAGACTCGCGGGAGTCCTACGAGCAGTACTTC	CASRLDSRESYEQYF
NA	NA	TRBV12-5	TRBJ2-7	TGTGCTAGTGGATCCCGCAGGGACTTTAGCTCCTACGAGCAGTACTTC	CASGSRRDFSSYEQYF